These 3 T cell receptor beta chains came from one sample sequenced in a study of shared clonotypes between healthy human individuals. This table comes from immunoSEQ multiplex PCR, and its TCRdb copy is limited to in-frame clones, with some not included. The sample shows 2 million to 2.5 million clones, 85% to 95% of them seen only once. Specimen: naive CD4+ T cells from PBMCs. The subset denotes: CD45RA+ positively selected. These receptors all come from a man younger than 30 in good health. Some clones in this sample may be carry-over from other donors' samples.

CDR3 nucleotides: TGTGCCTGGAGTGCCGGGGCGGGATACGAGCAGTACTTC. This codes for CAWSAGAGYEQYF. The gene calls are TRBV30 and TRBJ2-7; D is possibly TRBD2 (6 bases). The CDR3 is 13 amino acids. Germline V gives CDR1 GTSNPN, CDR2 SVGIG (reference sequence). Between the trimmed V and J ends, which lost 1 base and 4 bases, there was a span of 11 bases.

This chain connects TRBV7-3 to TRBJ2-2; no reliable D call. The CDR3 contains 15 residues. Germline-derived CDR1 and CDR2 are SGHTA and FQGTGA. Trimming took 3 bases from V and 0 from J, leaving 8 bases between them. CDR3 in amino acids: CASSFSGPNTGELFF. CDR3 DNA sequence: TGTGCCAGCAGCTTTTCGGGCCCGAACACCGGGGAGCTGTTTTTT. Combining the CDR3 with reference TRBV7-3 and TRBJ2-2 gives the whole variable domain GAGVSQTPSNKVTEKGKYVELRCDPISGHTALYWYRQSLGQGPEFLIYFQGTGAADDSGLPNDRFFAVRPEGSVSTLKIQRTERGDSAVYLCASSFSGPNTGELFFGEGSRLTVL.

The rearrangement joins TRBV4-3 to TRBJ1-4, with D possibly matching TRBD1 (5 bases). The CDR3 contains 15 residues. Trimming took off 0 bases at V and 4 bases at J, with 9 bases between the two ends. Looked up from germline, CDR1 is LGHNA and CDR2 is YSLEER. The CDR3 nucleotides are TGCGCCAGCAGCCAAGATCTCAGGGATAATGAAAAACTGTTTTTT. Translating it yields CASSQDLRDNEKLFF.